This T cell receptor beta chain was sequenced in a study of control samples from healthy donors and cancer patients. The method was immunoSEQ multiplex PCR; TCRdb's version includes in-frame clones alone and lacks a portion of them. The sample lists some 140,000 clones; 92% were seen once. V shed 2 bases and J shed 7 bases, with 4 bases lying between them. The CDR3 consists of 11 residues. CDR1 and CDR2 (germline): MNHEY, SVGAGI. The sample was blood. The chain recombines TRBV6-5 with TRBJ2-3; D is uncertain. The sequence derives from a man aged 25-40 years in good health. The CDR3 DNA sequence: TGTGCCAGCAGTTACAAAAATACGCAGTATTTT. This translates into CASSYKNTQYF.